This TCR beta chain was found in a study of response to subunit inactivated influenza vaccine (dated by TCRdb to between 2018 and 2020). Broadly, across the study: Deep quantitative profiling of the T cell receptor repertoire was used in the study to follow responses to a trivalent subunit inactivated influenza vaccine. Here is what the overall study found, with its caveats: According to the authors, only a limited number of new T cells may be recruited by each seasonal influenza vaccination.

Compared with germline, V lacks 3 bases and J lacks 2 bases; bases without a gene match: 3. Spanning cysteine to phenylalanine, the CDR3 consists of 15 amino acids. Just the 45-base CDR3 DNA is kept, in frame starting at base 1. CDR1 and CDR2, per the germline V gene, are MGHDK and SYGVNS. A remark on this clonotype: The specificity of this receptor is unknown. No quality values exist for individual bases; no much larger clone is one base distant.

Library prep was done by RT-PCR. The sequencer was an Illumina HiSeq 2500. TCRdb applied fastp at Q25 and MiXCR to the public reads, then kept only in-frame beta chains. All rows with the same CDR3 protein become a single entry with the most common DNA and genes. The sample table shows roughly 540,000 distinct CDR3 sequences, and around 25% are seen once. The leading ten clones occupy around 2.8% of the sample. This sample was shared with a second study, whose subject was T cells expressing NK-cell markers. Drawing on the second study: The TCR beta cDNA libraries were made using 5'RACE template switching, a step that added both a universal primer site and unique molecular identifiers. Eight donors provided sorted CD3+CD56+NKG2C+, CD3+CD56+NKG2C- and CD3+CD56-NKG2C+ T-cell subsets, whose TCR beta-chain repertoires were profiled. Seven of the eight sequenced donors were HCMV-seropositive and one was HCMV-seronegative. In several experiments an anti-gammadeltaTCR antibody was added to restrict sorting to alphabetaTCR-expressing T cells. For six donors, the dominant CD3+CD56+NKG2C+ clonotypes were among the top 10 CD8+ clonotypes and accounted for roughly 1.0-7.5% of CD8+ T cells. Those dominant clonotypes were again the most abundant among CD3+CD56-NKG2C+ cells in several donors, at about 28.3-65%. It remained unclear whether the expanded NKG2C-expressing T cell clones were specific for HCMV antigens. Randomly selected healthy volunteers, three men and five women, were used as the eight sequenced donors. HCMV serostatus was determined by detecting HCMV-specific IgG in serum with a commercial ELISA kit. Peripheral blood mononuclear cells were isolated from blood by Ficoll density gradient centrifugation. CD4+ and CD8+ T cells were isolated from PBMC by magnetic immunoseparation with Miltenyi isolation kits. cDNA synthesis was primed from the TCR beta constant segment and was followed by two successive PCR amplification steps. The libraries were sequenced on Illumina HiSeq 2000/2500, MiSeq or NextSeq, producing 2 x 150 bp reads. Reads were demultiplexed and grouped by UMI with MIGEC, and clonotypes were assembled and quantified with MiTCR. To exclude erroneous sequences, only TCR cDNA sequences supported by at least two reads were retained. The tcR package was used for downstream repertoire analysis, and clonotypes were matched between fractions using CDR3 nucleotide sequence together with V segment. Antigen specificity was annotated against VDJdb with VDJmatch, allowing one amino acid substitution in CDR3.

The receptor comes from a man aged 45 to 65 who received an inactivated influenza vaccine. Donor details come from another sample of the same person, matched by shared clones. The input for sequencing was CD4+ T cells sorted from PBMCs, taken 11 to 12 days after vaccination. The sequence links TRBV25-1 to TRBJ2-3, with 9 central nucleotides matching TRBD2. The DNA is as follows: TGTGCCAGCAGTGACAGCGGGGGGCACACAGATACGCAGTATTTT. It codes for CASSDSGGHTDTQYF.